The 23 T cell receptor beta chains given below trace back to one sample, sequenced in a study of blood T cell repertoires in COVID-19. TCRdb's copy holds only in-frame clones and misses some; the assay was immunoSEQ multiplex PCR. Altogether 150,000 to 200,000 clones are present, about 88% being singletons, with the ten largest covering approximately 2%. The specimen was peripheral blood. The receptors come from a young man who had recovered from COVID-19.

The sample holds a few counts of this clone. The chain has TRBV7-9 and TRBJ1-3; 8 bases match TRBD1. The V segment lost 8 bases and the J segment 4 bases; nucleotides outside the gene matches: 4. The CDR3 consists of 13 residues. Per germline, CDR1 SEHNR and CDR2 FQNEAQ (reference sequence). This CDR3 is CASVRTGGNTIYF. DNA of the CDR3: TGTGCCAGCGTCCGGACAGGGGGAAACACCATATATTTT.

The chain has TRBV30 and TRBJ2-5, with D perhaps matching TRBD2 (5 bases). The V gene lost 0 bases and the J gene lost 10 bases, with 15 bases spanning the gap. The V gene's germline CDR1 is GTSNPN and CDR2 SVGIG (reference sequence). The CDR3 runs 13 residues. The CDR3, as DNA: TGTGCCTGGAGTGTAAGCGGCCGAGCAGGCCAGTACTTC. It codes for CAWSVSGRAGQYF.

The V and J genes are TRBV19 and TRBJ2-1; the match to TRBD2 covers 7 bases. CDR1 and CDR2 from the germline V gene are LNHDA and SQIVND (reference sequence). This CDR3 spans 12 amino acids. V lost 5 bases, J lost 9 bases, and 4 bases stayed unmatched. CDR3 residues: CASSAGRGEQFF. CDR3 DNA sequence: TGTGCCAGTAGTGCAGGGAGGGGTGAGCAGTTCTTC.

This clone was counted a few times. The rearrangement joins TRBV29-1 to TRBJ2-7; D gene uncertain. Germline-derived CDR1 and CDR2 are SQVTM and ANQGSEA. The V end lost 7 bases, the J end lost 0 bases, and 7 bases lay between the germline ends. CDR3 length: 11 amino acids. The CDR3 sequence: CSGGSSYEQYF. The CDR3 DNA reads TGCAGCGGCGGTAGCTCCTACGAGCAGTACTTC.

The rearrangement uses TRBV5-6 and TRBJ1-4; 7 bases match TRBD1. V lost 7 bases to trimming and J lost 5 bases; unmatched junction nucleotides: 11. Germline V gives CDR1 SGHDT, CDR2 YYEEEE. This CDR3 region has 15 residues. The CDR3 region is CASHWKGTANEKLFF. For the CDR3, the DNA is TGTGCCAGCCATTGGAAGGGGACAGCAAATGAAAAACTGTTTTTT.

Written as DNA, the CDR3 is TGTGCCAGCAGCGAGACAGCTACGAGCTCCTATAATTCACCCCTCCACTTT. This gives the protein CASSETATSSYNSPLHF. This chain links TRBV3-1 (or the pseudogene TRBV3-2) with TRBJ1-6; D might be TRBD1 (5 bases). Germline CDR1 reads LGHDT; CDR2 reads YNNKEL (reference sequence). CDR3 length: 17 residues. V gave up 5 bases and J gave up 0 bases, with 14 bases separating them.

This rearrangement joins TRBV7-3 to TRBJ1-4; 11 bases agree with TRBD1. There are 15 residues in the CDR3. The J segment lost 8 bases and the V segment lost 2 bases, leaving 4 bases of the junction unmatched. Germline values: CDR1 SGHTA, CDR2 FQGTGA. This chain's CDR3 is CASSLGQGALEKLFF. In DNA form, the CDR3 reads TGTGCCAGCAGCTTAGGACAGGGGGCTTTGGAAAAACTGTTTTTT.

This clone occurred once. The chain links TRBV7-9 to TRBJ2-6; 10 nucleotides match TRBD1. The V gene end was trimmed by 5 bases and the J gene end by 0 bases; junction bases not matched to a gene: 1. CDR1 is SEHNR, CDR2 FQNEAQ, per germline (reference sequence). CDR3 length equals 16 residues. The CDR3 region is CASSRTGGSGANVLTF. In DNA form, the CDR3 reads TGTGCCAGCAGCCGGACAGGGGGCTCTGGGGCCAACGTCCTGACTTTC.

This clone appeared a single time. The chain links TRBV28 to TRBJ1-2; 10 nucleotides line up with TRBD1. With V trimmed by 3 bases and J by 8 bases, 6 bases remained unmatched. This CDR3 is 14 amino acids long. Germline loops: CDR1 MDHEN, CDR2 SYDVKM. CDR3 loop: CASSFGDRGKGYTF. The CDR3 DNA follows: TGTGCCAGCAGTTTCGGGGACAGGGGTAAGGGCTACACCTTC.

The CDR3 is CASQPREGGENEQFF. Here the CDR3 DNA reads TGTGCCAGCCAGCCTCGAGAGGGGGGGGAAAATGAGCAGTTCTTC. V and J are TRBV7-9 and TRBJ2-1, with D perhaps TRBD2 (7 bases). V lost 8 bases and J 7 bases, leaving 21 bases between the germline ends. Germline V gives CDR1 SEHNR, CDR2 FQNEAQ (reference sequence). The CDR3 is made up of 15 amino acids.

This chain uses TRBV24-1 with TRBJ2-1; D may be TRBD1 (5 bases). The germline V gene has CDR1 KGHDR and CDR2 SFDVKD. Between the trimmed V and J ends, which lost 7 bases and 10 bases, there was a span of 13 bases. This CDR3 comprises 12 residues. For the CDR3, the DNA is TGTGCCACCAGGCAGGGTCCAGGAGAGCAGTTCTTC. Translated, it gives CATRQGPGEQFF.

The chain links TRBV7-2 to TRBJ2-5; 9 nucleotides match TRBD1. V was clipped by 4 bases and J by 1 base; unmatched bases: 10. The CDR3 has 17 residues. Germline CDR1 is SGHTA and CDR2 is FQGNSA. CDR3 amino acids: CASSSRGQGPTQETQYF. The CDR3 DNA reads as TGTGCCAGCAGCTCGCGAGGACAGGGGCCAACCCAAGAGACCCAGTACTTC.

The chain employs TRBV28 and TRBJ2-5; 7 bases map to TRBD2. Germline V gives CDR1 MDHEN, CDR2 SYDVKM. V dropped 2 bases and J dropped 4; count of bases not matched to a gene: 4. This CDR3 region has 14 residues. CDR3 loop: CASSLGGGGETQYF. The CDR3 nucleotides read TGTGCCAGCAGTTTAGGCGGCGGGGGAGAGACCCAGTACTTC.

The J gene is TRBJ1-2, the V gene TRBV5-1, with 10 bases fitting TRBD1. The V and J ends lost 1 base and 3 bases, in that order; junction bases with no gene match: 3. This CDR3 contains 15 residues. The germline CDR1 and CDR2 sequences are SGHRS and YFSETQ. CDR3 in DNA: TGCGCCAGCAGCTTGCGACAGGGGGCCGACTATGGCTACACCTTC. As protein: CASSLRQGADYGYTF.

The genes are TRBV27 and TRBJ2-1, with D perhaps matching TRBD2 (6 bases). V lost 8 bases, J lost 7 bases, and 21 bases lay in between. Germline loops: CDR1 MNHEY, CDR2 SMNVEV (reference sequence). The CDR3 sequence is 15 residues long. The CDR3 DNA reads TGTGCCAGCCCTCTCCACGGGAGCTTTAGGAATGAGCAGTTCTTC. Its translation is CASPLHGSFRNEQFF.

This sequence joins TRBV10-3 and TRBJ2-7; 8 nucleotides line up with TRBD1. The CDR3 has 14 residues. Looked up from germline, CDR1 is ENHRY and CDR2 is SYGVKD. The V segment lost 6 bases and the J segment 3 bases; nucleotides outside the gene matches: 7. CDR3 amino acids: CAISPRDRYYEQYF. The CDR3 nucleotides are TGTGCCATCAGCCCCCGGGACAGGTACTACGAGCAGTACTTC.

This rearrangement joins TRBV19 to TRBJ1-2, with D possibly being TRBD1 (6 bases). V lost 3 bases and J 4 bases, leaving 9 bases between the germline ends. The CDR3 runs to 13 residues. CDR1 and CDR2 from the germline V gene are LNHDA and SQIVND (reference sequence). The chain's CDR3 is CASSITGSYGYTF. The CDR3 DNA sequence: TGTGCCAGTAGTATTACAGGGAGCTATGGCTACACCTTC.

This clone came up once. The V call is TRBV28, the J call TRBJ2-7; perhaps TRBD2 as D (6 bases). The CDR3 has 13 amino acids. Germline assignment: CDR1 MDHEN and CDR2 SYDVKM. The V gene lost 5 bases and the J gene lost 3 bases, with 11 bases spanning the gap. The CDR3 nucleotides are TGTGCCAGCAGTGCAAACGGGGGCTACGAGCAGTACTTC. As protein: CASSANGGYEQYF. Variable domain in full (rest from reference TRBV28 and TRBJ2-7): DVKVTQSSRYLVKRTGEKVFLECVQDMDHENMFWYRQDPGLGLRLIYFSYDVKMKEKGDIPEGYSVSREKKERFSLILESASTNQTSMYLCASSANGGYEQYFGPGTRLTVT.

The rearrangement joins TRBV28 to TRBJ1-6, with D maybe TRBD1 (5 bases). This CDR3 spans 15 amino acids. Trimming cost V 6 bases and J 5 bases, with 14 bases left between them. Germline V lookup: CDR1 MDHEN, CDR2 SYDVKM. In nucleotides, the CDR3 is TGTGCCAGCAGCCCGATGGGGGGTAATAATTCACCCCTCCACTTT. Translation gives CASSPMGGNNSPLHF.

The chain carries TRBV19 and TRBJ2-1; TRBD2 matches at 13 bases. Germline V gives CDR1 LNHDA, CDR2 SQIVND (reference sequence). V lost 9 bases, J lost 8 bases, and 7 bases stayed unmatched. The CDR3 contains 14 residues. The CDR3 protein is CASSPGLAGYEQFF. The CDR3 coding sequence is TGTGCCAGCAGCCCGGGACTAGCGGGATATGAGCAGTTCTTC.

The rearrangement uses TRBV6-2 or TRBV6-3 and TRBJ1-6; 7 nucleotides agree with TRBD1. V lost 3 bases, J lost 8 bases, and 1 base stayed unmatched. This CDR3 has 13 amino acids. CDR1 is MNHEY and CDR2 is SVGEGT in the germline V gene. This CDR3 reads CASSYTGDSPLHF. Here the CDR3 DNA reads TGTGCCAGCAGTTATACAGGGGATTCACCCCTCCACTTT.

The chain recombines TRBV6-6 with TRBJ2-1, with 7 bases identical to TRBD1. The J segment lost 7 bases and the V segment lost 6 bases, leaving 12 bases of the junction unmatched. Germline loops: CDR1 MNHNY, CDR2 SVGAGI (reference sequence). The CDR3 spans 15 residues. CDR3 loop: CASSSAQTGWNEQFF. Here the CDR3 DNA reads TGTGCCAGCAGCAGCGCCCAGACAGGGTGGAATGAGCAGTTCTTC.

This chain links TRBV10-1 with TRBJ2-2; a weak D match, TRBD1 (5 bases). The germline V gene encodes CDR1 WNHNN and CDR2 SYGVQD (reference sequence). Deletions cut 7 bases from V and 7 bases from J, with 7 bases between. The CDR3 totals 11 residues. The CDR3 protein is CASKGVGELFF. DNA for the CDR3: TGCGCCAGCAAAGGGGTCGGGGAGCTGTTTTTT.